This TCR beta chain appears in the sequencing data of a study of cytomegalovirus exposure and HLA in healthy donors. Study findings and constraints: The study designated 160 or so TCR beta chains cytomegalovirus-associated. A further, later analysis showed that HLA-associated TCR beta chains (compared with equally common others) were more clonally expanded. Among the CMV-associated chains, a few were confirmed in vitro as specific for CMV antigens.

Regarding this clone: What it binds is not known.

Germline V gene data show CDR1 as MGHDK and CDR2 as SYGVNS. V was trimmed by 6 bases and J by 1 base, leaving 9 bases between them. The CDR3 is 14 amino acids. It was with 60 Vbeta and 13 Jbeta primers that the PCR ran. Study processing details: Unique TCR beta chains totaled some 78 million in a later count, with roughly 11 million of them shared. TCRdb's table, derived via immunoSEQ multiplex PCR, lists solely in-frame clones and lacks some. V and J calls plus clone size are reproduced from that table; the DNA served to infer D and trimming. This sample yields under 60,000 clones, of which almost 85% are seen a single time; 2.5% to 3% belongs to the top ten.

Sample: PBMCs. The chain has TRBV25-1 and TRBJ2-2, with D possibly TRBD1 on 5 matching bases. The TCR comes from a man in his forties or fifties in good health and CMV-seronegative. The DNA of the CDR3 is TGTGCCAGCAGAGGGGTGGGGAACACCGGGGAGCTGTTTTTT. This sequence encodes CASRGVGNTGELFF.